This T cell receptor (beta chain) stems from a study of human T cells and chemical hapten exposure. MiXCR, applied by TCRdb to the RACE reads, yields one record per CDR3 protein. The sample holds 380,000 or so distinct CDR3 sequences, around 4.8% seen once. Time point defined: patch test 1, 2 weeks after DPC sensitization. Treatment denoted: therapeutic diphenylcyclopropenone sensitization with weekly scalp DPC. Trimming removed 3 bases at V and 7 bases at J, with 16 bases between. This CDR3 has 14 amino acids. In germline, CDR1 is SQVTM, CDR2 ANQGSEA. The material was whole blood, obtained in connection with sensitization to the hapten diphenylcyclopropenone (DPC). This chain connects TRBV29-1 to TRBJ2-1, with D perhaps matching TRBD1 or TRBD2 (6 bases each). This receptor was identified in a woman between 45 and 60 years old with alopecia areata. Some clones in this sample may be carry-over from other donors' samples. CDR3 sequence (DNA): TGCAGCGTTGAGTTACTCGAGGGGGGTAATGAGCAGTTCTTC. This codes for CSVELLEGGNEQFF.